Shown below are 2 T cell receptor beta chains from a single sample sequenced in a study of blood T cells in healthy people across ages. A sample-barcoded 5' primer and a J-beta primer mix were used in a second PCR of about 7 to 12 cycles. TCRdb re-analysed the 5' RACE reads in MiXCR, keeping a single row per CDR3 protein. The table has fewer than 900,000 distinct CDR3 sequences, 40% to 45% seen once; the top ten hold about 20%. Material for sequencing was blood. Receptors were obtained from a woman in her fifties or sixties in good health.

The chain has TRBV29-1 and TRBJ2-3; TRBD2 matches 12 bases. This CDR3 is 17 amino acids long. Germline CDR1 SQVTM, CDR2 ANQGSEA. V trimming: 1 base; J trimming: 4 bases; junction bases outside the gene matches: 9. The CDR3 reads CSVEGTASGRGADTQYF. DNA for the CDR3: TGCAGCGTTGAAGGCACGGCTAGCGGGAGGGGGGCAGATACGCAGTATTTT.

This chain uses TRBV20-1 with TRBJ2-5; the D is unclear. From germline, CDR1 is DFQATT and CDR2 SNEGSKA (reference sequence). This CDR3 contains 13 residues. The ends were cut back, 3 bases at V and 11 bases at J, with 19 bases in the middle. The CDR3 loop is CSASLSHEMEQYF. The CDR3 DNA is TGCAGTGCTAGTTTGTCCCATGAAATGGAGCAGTACTTC.